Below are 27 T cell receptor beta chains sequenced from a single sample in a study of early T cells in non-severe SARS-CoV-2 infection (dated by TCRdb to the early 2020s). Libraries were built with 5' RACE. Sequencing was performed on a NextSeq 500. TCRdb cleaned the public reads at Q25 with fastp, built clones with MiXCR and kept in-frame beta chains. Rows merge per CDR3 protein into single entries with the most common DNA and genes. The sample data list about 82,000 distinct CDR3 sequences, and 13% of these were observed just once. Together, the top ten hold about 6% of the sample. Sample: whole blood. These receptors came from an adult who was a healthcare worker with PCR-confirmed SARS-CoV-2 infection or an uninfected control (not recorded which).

The CDR3: CASSIGQAAVYGYTF. CDR3 in DNA: TGTGCCAGTAGTATCGGACAGGCCGCCGTCTATGGCTACACCTTC. This chain joins TRBV19 and TRBJ1-2; 7 bases are shared with TRBD1. CDR1 LNHDA and CDR2 SQIVND come from the germline V gene (reference sequence). This CDR3 contains 15 residues. Losses at the gene ends were 3 bases for V and 4 bases for J; bases not matched to a gene: 8.

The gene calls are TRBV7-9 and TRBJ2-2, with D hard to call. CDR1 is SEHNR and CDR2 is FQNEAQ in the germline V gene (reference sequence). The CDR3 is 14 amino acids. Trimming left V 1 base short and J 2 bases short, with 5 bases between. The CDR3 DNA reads TGTGCCAGCAGCTTAGTAATCAACACCGGGGAGCTGTTTTTT. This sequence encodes CASSLVINTGELFF.

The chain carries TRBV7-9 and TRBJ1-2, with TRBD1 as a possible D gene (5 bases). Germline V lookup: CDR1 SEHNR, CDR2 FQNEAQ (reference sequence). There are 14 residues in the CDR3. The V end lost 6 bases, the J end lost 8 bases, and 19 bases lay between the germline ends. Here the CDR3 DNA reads TGTGCCAGCAGTCTCGCGTTTGGGGCCTACGGCTACACCTTC. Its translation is CASSLAFGAYGYTF.

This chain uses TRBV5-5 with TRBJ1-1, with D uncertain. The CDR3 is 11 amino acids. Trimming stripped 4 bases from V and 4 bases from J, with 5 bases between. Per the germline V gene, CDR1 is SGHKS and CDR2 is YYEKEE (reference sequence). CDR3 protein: CASSRVTEAFF. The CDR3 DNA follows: TGTGCCAGCAGCAGGGTCACTGAAGCTTTCTTT.

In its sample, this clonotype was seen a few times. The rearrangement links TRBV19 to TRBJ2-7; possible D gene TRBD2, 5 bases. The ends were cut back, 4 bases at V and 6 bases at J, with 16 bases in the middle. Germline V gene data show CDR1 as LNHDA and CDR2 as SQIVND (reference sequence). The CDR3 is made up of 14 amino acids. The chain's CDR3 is CASSNVRRYSEQYF. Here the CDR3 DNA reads TGTGCCAGTAGTAATGTTCGGAGGTATTCCGAGCAGTACTTC.

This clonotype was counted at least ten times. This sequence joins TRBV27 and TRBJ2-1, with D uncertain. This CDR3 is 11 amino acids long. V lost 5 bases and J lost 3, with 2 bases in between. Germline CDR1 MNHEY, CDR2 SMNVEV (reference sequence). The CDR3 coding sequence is TGTGCCAGCAGTGTCTACAATGAGCAGTTCTTC. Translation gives CASSVYNEQFF.

CDR3 coding DNA: TGCAGCGCCCTAGCGGCCTACAATGAGCAGTTCTTC. Translating gives CSALAAYNEQFF. The chain carries TRBV29-1 and TRBJ2-1; 7 bases are a match to TRBD2. Germline trimming cut 7 bases from V and 2 bases from J; bases unmatched to any gene: 2. Germline values: CDR1 SQVTM, CDR2 ANQGSEA. This CDR3 contains 12 residues.

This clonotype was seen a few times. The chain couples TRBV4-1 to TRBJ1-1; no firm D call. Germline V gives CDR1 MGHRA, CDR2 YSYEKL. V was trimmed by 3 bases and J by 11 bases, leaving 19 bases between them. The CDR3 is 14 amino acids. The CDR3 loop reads CASSHPARSGDAFF. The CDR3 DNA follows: TGCGCCAGCAGCCATCCCGCCAGATCCGGCGACGCTTTCTTT.

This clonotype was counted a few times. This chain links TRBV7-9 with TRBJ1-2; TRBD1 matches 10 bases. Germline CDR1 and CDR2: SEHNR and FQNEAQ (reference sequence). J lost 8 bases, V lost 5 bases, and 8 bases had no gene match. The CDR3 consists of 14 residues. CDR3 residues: CASSPRDRGDGYTF. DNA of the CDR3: TGTGCCAGCAGCCCACGGGACAGGGGAGACGGCTACACCTTC.

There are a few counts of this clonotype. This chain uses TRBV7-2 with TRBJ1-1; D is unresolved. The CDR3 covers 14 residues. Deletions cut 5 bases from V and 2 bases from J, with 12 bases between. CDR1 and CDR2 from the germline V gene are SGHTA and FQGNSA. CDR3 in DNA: TGTGCCAGCAGCAAAACAGAAATTAACACTGAAGCTTTCTTT. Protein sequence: CASSKTEINTEAFF.

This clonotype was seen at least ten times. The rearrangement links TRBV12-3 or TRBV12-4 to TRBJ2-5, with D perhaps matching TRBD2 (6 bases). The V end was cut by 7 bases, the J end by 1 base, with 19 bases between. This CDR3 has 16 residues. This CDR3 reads CASTLNSGGVQETQYF. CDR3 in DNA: TGTGCCAGCACCCTAAATAGTGGAGGGGTCCAAGAGACCCAGTACTTC.

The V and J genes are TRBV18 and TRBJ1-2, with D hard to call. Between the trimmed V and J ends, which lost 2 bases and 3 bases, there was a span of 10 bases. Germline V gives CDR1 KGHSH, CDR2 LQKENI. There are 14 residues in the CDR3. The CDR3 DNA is TGTGCCAGCTCACCATCAGTTCTGGACTATGGCTACACCTTC. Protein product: CASSPSVLDYGYTF.

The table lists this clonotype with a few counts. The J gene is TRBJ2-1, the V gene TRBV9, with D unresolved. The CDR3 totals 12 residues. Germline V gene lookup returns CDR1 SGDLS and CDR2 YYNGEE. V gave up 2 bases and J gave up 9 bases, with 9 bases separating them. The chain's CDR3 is CASSVGSSEQFF. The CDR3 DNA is TGTGCCAGCAGCGTGGGTAGCAGTGAGCAGTTCTTC.

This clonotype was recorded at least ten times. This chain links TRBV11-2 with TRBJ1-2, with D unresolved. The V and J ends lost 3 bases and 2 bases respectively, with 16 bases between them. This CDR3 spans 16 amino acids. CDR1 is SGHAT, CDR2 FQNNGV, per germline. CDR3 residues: CASSLATGRINYGYTF. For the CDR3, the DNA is TGTGCCAGCAGCTTGGCCACTGGGCGGATAAACTATGGCTACACCTTC.

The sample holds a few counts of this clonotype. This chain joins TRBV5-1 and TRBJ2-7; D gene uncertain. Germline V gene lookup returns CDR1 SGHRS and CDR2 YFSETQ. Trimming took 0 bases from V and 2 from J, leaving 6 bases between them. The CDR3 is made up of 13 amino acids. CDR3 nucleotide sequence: TGCGCCAGCAGCTTGGACCCGCCCTACGAGCAGTACTTC. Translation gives CASSLDPPYEQYF.

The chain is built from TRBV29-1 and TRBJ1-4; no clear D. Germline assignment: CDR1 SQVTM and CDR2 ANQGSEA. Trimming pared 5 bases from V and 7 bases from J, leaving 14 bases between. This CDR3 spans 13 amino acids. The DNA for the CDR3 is TGCAGCGTTCTCTTGGCAGAAGGTGAAAAACTGTTTTTT. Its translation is CSVLLAEGEKLFF.

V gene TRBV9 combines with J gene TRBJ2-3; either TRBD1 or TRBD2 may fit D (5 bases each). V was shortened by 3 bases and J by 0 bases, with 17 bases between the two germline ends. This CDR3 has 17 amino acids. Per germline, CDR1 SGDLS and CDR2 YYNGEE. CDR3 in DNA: TGTGCCAGCAGCGCTAATTGGGACGGGTCCAGCACAGATACGCAGTATTTT. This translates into CASSANWDGSSTDTQYF.

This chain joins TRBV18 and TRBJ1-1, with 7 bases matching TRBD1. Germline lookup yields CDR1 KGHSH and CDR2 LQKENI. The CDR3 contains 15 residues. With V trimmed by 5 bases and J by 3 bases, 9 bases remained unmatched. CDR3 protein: CASSTSTGSDTEAFF. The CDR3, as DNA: TGTGCCAGCTCAACGTCGACAGGGTCGGACACTGAAGCTTTCTTT.

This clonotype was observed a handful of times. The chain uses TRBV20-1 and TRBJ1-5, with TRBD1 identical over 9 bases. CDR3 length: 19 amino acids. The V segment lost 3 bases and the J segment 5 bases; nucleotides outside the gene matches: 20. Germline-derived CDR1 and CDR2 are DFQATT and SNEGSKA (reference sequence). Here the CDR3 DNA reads TGCAGTGCTAGGCAAACGGGGACAGGGCAACACCCTAAAGATCAGCCCCAGCATTTT. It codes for CSARQTGTGQHPKDQPQHF.

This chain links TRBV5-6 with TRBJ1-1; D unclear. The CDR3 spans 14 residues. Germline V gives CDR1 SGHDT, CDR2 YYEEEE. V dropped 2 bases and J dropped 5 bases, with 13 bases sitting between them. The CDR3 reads CASSFSQIRTEAFF. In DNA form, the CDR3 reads TGTGCCAGCAGCTTCTCACAGATTCGAACTGAAGCTTTCTTT.

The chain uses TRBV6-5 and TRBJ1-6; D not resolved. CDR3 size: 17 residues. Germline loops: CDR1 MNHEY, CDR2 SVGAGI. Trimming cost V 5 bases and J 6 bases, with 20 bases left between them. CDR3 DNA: TGTGCCAGCAGTAAATCTGTAGGGAGGGAGGGTAATTCACCCCTCCACTTT. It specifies CASSKSVGREGNSPLHF.

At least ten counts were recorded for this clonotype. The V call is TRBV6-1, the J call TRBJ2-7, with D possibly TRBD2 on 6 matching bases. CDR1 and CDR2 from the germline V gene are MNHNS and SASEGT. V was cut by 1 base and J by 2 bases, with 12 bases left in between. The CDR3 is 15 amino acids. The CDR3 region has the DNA TGTGCCAGCAGTGAAGGCGGGACCCCTGCCTACGAGCAGTACTTC. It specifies CASSEGGTPAYEQYF.

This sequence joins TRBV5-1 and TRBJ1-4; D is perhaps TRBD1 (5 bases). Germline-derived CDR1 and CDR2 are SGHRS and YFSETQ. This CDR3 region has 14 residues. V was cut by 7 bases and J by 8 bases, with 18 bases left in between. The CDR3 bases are TGCGCCAGCGGGGACGGGACGGCGGGGGAAAAACTGTTTTTT. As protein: CASGDGTAGEKLFF.

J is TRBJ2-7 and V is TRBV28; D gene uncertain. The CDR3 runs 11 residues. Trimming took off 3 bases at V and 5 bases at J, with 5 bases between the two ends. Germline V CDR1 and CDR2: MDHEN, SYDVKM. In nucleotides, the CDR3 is TGTGCCAGCAGTTTGACCCACGAGCAGTACTTC. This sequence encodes CASSLTHEQYF. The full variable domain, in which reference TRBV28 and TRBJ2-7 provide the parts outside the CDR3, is DVKVTQSSRYLVKRTGEKVFLECVQDMDHENMFWYRQDPGLGLRLIYFSYDVKMKEKGDIPEGYSVSREKKERFSLILESASTNQTSMYLCASSLTHEQYFGPGTRLTVT.

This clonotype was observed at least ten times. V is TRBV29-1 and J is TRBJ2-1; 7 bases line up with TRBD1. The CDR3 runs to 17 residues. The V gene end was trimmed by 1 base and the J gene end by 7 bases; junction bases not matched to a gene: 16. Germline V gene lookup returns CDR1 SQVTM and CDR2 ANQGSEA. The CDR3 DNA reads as TGCAGCGTTGAAGTGAGACAGGGTATTTTCGGTTGGAATGAGCAGTTCTTC. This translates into CSVEVRQGIFGWNEQFF.

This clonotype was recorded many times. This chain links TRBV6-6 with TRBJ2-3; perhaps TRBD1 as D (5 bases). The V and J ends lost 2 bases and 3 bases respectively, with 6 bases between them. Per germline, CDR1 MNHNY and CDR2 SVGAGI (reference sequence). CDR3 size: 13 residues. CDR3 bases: TGTGCCAGCAGTTACCAGGGAACAGATACGCAGTATTTT. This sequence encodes CASSYQGTDTQYF.

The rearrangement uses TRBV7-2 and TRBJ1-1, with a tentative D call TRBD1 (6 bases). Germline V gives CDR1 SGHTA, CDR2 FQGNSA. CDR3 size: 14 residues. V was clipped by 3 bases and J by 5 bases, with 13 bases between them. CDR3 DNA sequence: TGTGCCAGCAGCTTCGGGGGCGCAAGGACTGAAGCTTTCTTT. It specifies CASSFGGARTEAFF.